The 4 T cell receptor beta chains given below trace back to one sample, sequenced in a study of shared clonotypes between healthy human individuals. The protocol was immunoSEQ multiplex PCR, while the TCRdb copy is restricted to in-frame clones and leaves out a portion. The sample records around 700,000 clones, roughly 70% being singletons. The sequencing input was memory CD4+ T cells sorted from blood. Subset defined: CD45RA-negative fraction. The source of these receptors is a young woman in good health.

The genes are TRBV11-2 and TRBJ1-3; D is ambiguous. The V end lost 5 bases, the J end lost 0 bases, and 11 bases lay between the germline ends. CDR1 is SGHAT and CDR2 is FQNNGV in the germline V gene. The CDR3 covers 15 residues. This CDR3 is CASSARGHSGNTIYF. The CDR3 nucleotides read TGTGCCAGCAGCGCCCGCGGGCACTCTGGAAACACCATATATTTT.

The chain carries TRBV11-1 and TRBJ2-3; D is possibly TRBD1 (5 bases). V was clipped by 2 bases and J by 2 bases, with 11 bases between them. This CDR3 comprises 15 residues. Germline CDR1 SGHAT, CDR2 FQDESV (reference sequence). DNA for the CDR3: TGTGCCAGCAGCTTATATGAGACAGTCACAGATACGCAGTATTTT. It yields the protein CASSLYETVTDTQYF.

In its sample, this clone was seen a few times. The rearrangement uses TRBV9 and TRBJ2-7; the D call may be TRBD1 or TRBD2 (5 bases each). The CDR3 totals 16 residues. In germline, CDR1 is SGDLS, CDR2 YYNGEE. The germline V and J ends were trimmed by 1 base and 0 bases, with 14 bases remaining between them. The CDR3 nucleotides read TGTGCCAGCAGCGTAAGTGGGACGGTGAGCTCCTACGAGCAGTACTTC. Its translation: CASSVSGTVSSYEQYF. Full variable domain (remainder filled in from reference TRBV9 and TRBJ2-7): DSGVTQTPKHLITATGQRVTLRCSPRSGDLSVYWYQQSLDQGLQFLIQYYNGEERAKGNILERFSAQQFPDLHSELNLSSLELGDSALYFCASSVSGTVSSYEQYFGPGTRLTVT.

The chain employs TRBV7-8 and TRBJ2-3, with 8 bases aligning to TRBD2. Per the germline V gene, CDR1 is SGHVS and CDR2 is FQNEAQ. There are 15 residues in the CDR3. V was clipped by 4 bases and J by 4 bases; unmatched bases: 7. The CDR3: CASSSYSGKADTQYF. CDR3 coding DNA: TGTGCCAGCAGCTCCTATAGCGGGAAGGCAGATACGCAGTATTTT.